Shown below are 5 T cell receptor beta chains from a single sample sequenced in a study of regulatory T cells in long-lasting Graves disease. The time point was: persistent/refractory GD, antithyroid drugs over 5 years with positive TRAb. Construction of the TCR library relied on RNA isolated from PBMCs. Construction of the TCR beta libraries employed iRepertoire HTBI primers in conjunction with Arm-PCR of CDR3 regions. Using its own MiXCR run on the multiplex PCR reads, TCRdb lists one record per CDR3 protein. The table includes 400,000 to 500,000 distinct CDR3 sequences, 21% detected once. The source material was peripheral blood mononuclear cells (PBMCs), sampled when the disease was refractory, from a patient treated with antithyroid drugs. Receptors were obtained from a female donor with Graves disease.

With respect to this clonotype: The junction does not match germline at one end; this may be a read error. The rearrangement joins TRBV20-1 to TRBJ2-3; weak D call: TRBD1 (6 bases). CDR3 length: 13 amino acids. The V gene's germline CDR1 is DFQATT and CDR2 SNEGSKA (reference sequence). The CDR3 sequence: CNAITGPTDTQYF. CDR3 sequence (DNA): TGCAATGCTATTACAGGGCCAACAGATACGCAGTATTTT.

A word on this clonotype: A read error may account for a junction end that differs from germline. The J gene is TRBJ1-5, the V gene TRBV20-1, with D hard to call. CDR3 length: 13 residues. Looked up from germline, CDR1 is DFQATT and CDR2 is SNEGSKA (reference sequence). The CDR3 sequence: CSVRVGFNQPQHF. In nucleotides, the CDR3 is TGCAGTGTTAGAGTAGGGTTCAATCAGCCCCAGCATTTT.

This clonotype occurred once. CDR3 amino acids: CASSDSAESGRGSTGELFF. The CDR3 DNA follows: TGTGCCAGCAGTGATTCGGCAGAAAGCGGGAGGGGAAGCACCGGGGAGCTGTTTTTT. The chain recombines TRBV2 with TRBJ2-2; 10 bases line up with TRBD2. V gave up 3 bases and J gave up 4 bases; unmatched junction bases: 14. This CDR3 has 19 residues. The germline V gene encodes CDR1 SNHLY and CDR2 FYNNEI.

This clonotype has ten or more counts. The CDR3 nucleotides are TGTGCCAGCAGTCTGACAGGGGTCGGGGCCAACGTCCTGACTTTC. Protein product: CASSLTGVGANVLTF. V and J are TRBV2 and TRBJ2-6; 8 nucleotides match TRBD1. Germline CDR1 is SNHLY and CDR2 is FYNNEI. V gave up 5 bases and J gave up 4 bases; unmatched junction bases: 4. This CDR3 is 15 amino acids long.

This clonotype was seen a handful of times. CDR3 in DNA: TGTGCCAGCAGTGAATATTTCCGGGGGAACACCGGGGAGCTGTTTTTT. This encodes CASSEYFRGNTGELFF. The V and J genes are TRBV25-1 and TRBJ2-2; the D gene is possibly TRBD2 (5 bases). V was trimmed by 0 bases and J by 1 base, leaving 9 bases between them. The CDR3 has 16 amino acids. Germline V lookup: CDR1 MGHDK, CDR2 SYGVNS. The full variable domain, in which reference TRBV25-1 and TRBJ2-2 provide the parts outside the CDR3, is EADIYQTPRYLVIGTGKKITLECSQTMGHDKMYWYQQDPGMELHLIHYSYGVNSTEKGDLSSESTVSRIRTEHFPLTLESARPSHTSQYLCASSEYFRGNTGELFFGEGSRLTVL.